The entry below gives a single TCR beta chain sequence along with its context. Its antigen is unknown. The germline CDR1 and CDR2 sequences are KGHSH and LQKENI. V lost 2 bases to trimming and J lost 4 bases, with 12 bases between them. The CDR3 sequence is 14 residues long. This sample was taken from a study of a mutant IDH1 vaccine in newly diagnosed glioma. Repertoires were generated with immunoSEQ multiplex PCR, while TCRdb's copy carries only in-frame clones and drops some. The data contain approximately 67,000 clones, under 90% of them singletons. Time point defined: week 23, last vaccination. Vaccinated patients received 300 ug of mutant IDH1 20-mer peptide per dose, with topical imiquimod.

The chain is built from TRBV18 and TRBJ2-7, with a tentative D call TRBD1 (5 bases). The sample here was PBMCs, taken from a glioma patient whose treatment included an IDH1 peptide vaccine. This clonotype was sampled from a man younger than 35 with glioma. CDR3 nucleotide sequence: TGTGCCAGCTCACCAATGGGGCTAGGATACGAGCAGTACTTC. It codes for CASSPMGLGYEQYF. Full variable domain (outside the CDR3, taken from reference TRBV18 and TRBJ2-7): NAGVMQNPRHLVRRRGQEARLRCSPMKGHSHVYWYRQLPEEGLKFMVYLQKENIIDESGMPKERFSAEFPKEGPSILRIQQVVRGDSAAYFCASSPMGLGYEQYFGPGTRLTVT.